Listed below are T cell receptor beta chains from one sample, sequenced in a study of shared clonotypes between healthy human individuals. Clones were sequenced by immunoSEQ multiplex PCR, and TCRdb holds only the in-frame ones, with some missing. The data show some 2,000,000 clones, about 95% seen once. Sequencing was done on a sample of naive CD8+ T cells sorted from blood. The receptors here all came from a man younger than 35 in good health. The CDR3 runs from the conserved cysteine through the conserved F or W. The D gene is left open where the match is weak. Only part of the rows carry a size: once, few, many, or a class if the clone is expanded.

size: -
V: TRBV2
D: -
J: TRBJ1-4
CDR3: CASSVDSNEKLFF
DNA: TGTGCCAGCAGTGTGGACAGTAATGAAAAACTGTTTTTT

size: -
V: TRBV29-1
D: TRBD2
J: TRBJ2-1
CDR3: CSVEEHAGGYNEQFF
DNA: TGCAGCGTTGAAGAACATGCGGGAGGGTACAATGAGCAGTTCTTC

size: -
V: TRBV19
D: TRBD2
J: TRBJ2-1
CDR3: CASSIPFSGLGNEQFF
DNA: TGTGCCAGTAGTATCCCATTTAGCGGGTTGGGCAATGAGCAGTTCTTC

size: -
V: TRBV4-3
D: TRBD2
J: TRBJ2-7
CDR3: CASSQVWGTTYEQYF
DNA: TGCGCCAGCAGCCAAGTTTGGGGGACTACCTACGAGCAGTACTTC

size: -
V: TRBV14
D: -
J: TRBJ2-7
CDR3: CASSRDSLTYEQYF
DNA: TGTGCCAGCAGCCGCGATAGTTTGACCTACGAGCAGTACTTC

size: -
V: TRBV19
D: TRBD1
J: TRBJ2-7
CDR3: CASSPSGTGLLEQYF
DNA: TGTGCCAGTAGCCCTTCCGGGACAGGCCTACTCGAGCAGTACTTC

size: -
V: TRBV27
D: -
J: TRBJ2-1
CDR3: CASSPPRWNEQFF
DNA: TGTGCCAGCAGTCCCCCCCGCTGGAATGAGCAGTTCTTC

size: -
V: TRBV7-9
D: TRBD1
J: TRBJ2-2
CDR3: CASSTTGDTGELFF
DNA: TGTGCCAGCAGCACCACAGGGGACACCGGGGAGCTGTTTTTT

size: -
V: TRBV28
D: -
J: TRBJ2-7
CDR3: CASSLTGYEQYF
DNA: TGTGCCAGCAGTTTAACAGGGTACGAGCAGTACTTC

size: -
V: TRBV6-5
D: TRBD1
J: TRBJ2-7
CDR3: CASSYSGQGKYEQYF
DNA: TGTGCCAGCAGTTACTCGGGACAGGGAAAATACGAGCAGTACTTC

size: once
V: TRBV6-1
D: -
J: TRBJ1-5
CDR3: CASSDPMGSTQPQHF
DNA: TGTGCCAGCAGTGACCCAATGGGGAGCACTCAGCCCCAGCATTTT

size: few
V: TRBV30
D: -
J: TRBJ1-5
CDR3: CAWSVLGQPQHF
DNA: TGTGCCTGGAGTGTACTTGGTCAGCCCCAGCATTTT

size: -
V: TRBV2
D: -
J: TRBJ2-2
CDR3: CASSESAGMTNTGELFF
DNA: TGTGCCAGCAGTGAATCGGCAGGGATGACGAACACCGGGGAGCTGTTTTTT

size: once
V: TRBV7-9
D: TRBD2
J: TRBJ2-2
CDR3: CASSSRLAGTTGELFF
DNA: TGTGCCAGCAGCTCCCGACTAGCGGGGACCACCGGGGAGCTGTTTTTT

size: few
V: TRBV27
D: -
J: TRBJ2-3
CDR3: CASSLGTDTQYF
DNA: TGTGCCAGCAGTTTGGGGACAGATACGCAGTATTTT

size: -
V: TRBV30
D: -
J: TRBJ2-7
CDR3: CAWSVLGEDEQYF
DNA: TGTGCCTGGAGTGTATTGGGGGAGGACGAGCAGTACTTC

size: -
V: TRBV7-9
D: -
J: TRBJ2-2
CDR3: CASSPMGGAGTGELFF
DNA: TGTGCCAGCAGCCCTATGGGGGGCGCAGGCACCGGGGAGCTGTTTTTT

size: -
V: TRBV6-1
D: -
J: TRBJ1-2
CDR3: CASSEWGDCTF
DNA: TGTGCCAGCAGTGAATGGGGGGACTGCACCTTC

size: -
V: TRBV11-2
D: TRBD2
J: TRBJ2-3
CDR3: CASSLDLTSGTDTQYF
DNA: TGTGCCAGCAGCTTAGATCTTACTAGCGGCACAGATACGCAGTATTTT

size: -
V: TRBV2
D: TRBD1
J: TRBJ2-7
CDR3: CASSYTGTGAYEQYF
DNA: TGTGCCAGCAGTTACACCGGGACAGGGGCCTACGAGCAGTACTTC

size: once
V: TRBV9
D: -
J: TRBJ2-7
CDR3: CASSVEGNDEQYF
DNA: TGTGCCAGCAGCGTAGAAGGGAACGACGAGCAGTACTTC

size: -
V: TRBV11-2
D: -
J: TRBJ1-1
CDR3: CASSSLSAEAFF
DNA: TGTGCCAGCAGCTCTCTGAGCGCTGAAGCTTTCTTT

size: -
V: TRBV12-5
D: TRBD1
J: TRBJ1-2
CDR3: CASGLGSGTGVGYTF
DNA: TGTGCTAGTGGTTTGGGATCCGGGACAGGGGTCGGCTACACCTTC